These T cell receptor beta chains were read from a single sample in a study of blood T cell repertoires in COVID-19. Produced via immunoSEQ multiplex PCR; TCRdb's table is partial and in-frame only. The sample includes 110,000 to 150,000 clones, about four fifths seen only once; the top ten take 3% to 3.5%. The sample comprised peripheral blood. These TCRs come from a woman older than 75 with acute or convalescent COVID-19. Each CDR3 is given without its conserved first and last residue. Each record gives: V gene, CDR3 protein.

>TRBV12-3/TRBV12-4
ASSPHRQGTQY
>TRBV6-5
ASSRGTRRDSPLH
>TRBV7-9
ASSRDRGNQPQH
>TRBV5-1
ASRWQASTDTQY
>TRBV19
ASSISTGQPTQY
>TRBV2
ASYRGYEQY
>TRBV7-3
ASSFQGDTEAF
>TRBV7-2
ASSPSRGNQPQH
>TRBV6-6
ASSYRGGYNEQF
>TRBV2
ASSRENTGELF
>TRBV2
ASSEGGQGGYGYT
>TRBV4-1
ASSQDAYGDTIY
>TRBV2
ASSISTENSPLH
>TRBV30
AWARGGPGANVLT
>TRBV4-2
ASSQDAGQPQH
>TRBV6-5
ASSRQGTGELF
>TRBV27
ASSDTGIPRYEQY
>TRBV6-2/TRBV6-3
ASSSRGRGSHEQY
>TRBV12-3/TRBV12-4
ASSFDRVETQY
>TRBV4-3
ASSQDRLIGGYT
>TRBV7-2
ASSARDYSYTGELF
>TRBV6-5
ASTSGGTQY
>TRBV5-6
ASSLLGEPSDTQY
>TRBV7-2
ASSLLGQNNQPQH
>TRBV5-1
ASSLEAGRGSYEQY
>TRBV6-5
ASSFHSVVSGNTIY
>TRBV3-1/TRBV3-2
ASSRGGHTGELF
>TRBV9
ASSVGQGNQPQH
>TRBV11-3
ASSSRPGQGYNEQF
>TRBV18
ASSRGQDNTEAF
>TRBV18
ASSLRQGRNSPLH
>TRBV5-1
ASSQGQPPYEQY
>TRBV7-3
ASSSLGAGGLNEQF
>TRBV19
ASSMSLQETQY
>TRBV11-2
ASSLRGTVSSYNEQF
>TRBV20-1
SASSGGFVEETQY
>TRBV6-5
ASSYTVQGASYEQY
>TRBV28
ASSLPGQGSYEQY
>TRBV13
ASSLDRGEKLF
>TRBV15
ATSREGGQGAQKLF
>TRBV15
ATSIYTGSGYT
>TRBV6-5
ASSRTTDTQY
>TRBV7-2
ASSPGTANTEAF
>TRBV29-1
SVDRLYSYT
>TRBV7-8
ASSPRNRVGNYGYT
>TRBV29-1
SVSYGTTNEKLF
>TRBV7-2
ASSRPKLTGGRFYEQY
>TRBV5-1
ASSSGPGQGATGELF
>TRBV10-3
AISEDRANTEAF